One and the same sample provided the 32 T cell receptor beta chains below, sequenced in a study of PD-1 blockade in mismatch repair-deficient tumors. Using immunoSEQ multiplex PCR, the repertoire was profiled, and TCRdb retains in-frame clones only, with some absent. The repertoire holds 60,000 to 65,000 clones, with 70% to 90% as singletons. The source was peripheral blood, collected 52 weeks after starting pembrolizumab. Receptors originate from an adult with mismatch repair-deficient cancer.

The CDR3 protein is CASSYDRGFTYEQYF. In DNA, the CDR3 is TGTGCCAGCAGTTACGACAGGGGGTTCACCTACGAGCAGTACTTC. The chain employs TRBV6-5 and TRBJ2-7; 9 nucleotides match TRBD1. With V trimmed by 2 bases and J by 2 bases, 4 bases remained unmatched. This CDR3 has 15 amino acids. Per the germline V gene, CDR1 is MNHEY and CDR2 is SVGAGI.

The chain recombines TRBV4-1 with TRBJ2-3; D might be TRBD1 (6 bases). The CDR3 length is 14 residues. From germline, CDR1 is MGHRA and CDR2 YSYEKL. V was cut by 2 bases and J by 4 bases, with 10 bases left in between. CDR3 DNA sequence: TGCGCCAGCAGCCAATTACAGGGCCCAGATACGCAGTATTTT. Translated: CASSQLQGPDTQYF.

The chain links TRBV5-1 to TRBJ1-1; D gene uncertain. CDR3 size: 14 residues. V lost 0 bases, J lost 4 bases, and 10 bases lay in between. The germline V gene encodes CDR1 SGHRS and CDR2 YFSETQ. CDR3 loop: CASSLGLGLTEAFF. The CDR3 DNA reads as TGCGCCAGCAGCTTGGGTCTGGGCCTCACTGAAGCTTTCTTT.

The rearrangement links TRBV7-2 to TRBJ2-5; D is perhaps TRBD2 (5 bases). Looked up from germline, CDR1 is SGHTA and CDR2 is FQGNSA. The V end lost 1 base, the J end lost 4 bases, and 13 bases lay between the germline ends. CDR3 length: 15 amino acids. The CDR3 protein is CASSLVGIEGETQYF. CDR3 nucleotide sequence: TGTGCCAGCAGCTTAGTCGGGATCGAGGGAGAGACCCAGTACTTC.

The CDR3 DNA is TGCGCCAGCAGCTTGGAGGGACACAACACAGATACGCAGTATTTT. It translates to CASSLEGHNTDTQYF. This chain uses TRBV5-1 with TRBJ2-3, with D possibly TRBD1 on 6 matching bases. Deletions cut 0 bases from V and 2 bases from J, with 10 bases between. The CDR3 covers 15 residues. Germline V gene sequence: CDR1 SGHRS, CDR2 YFSETQ.

The gene calls are TRBV4-1 and TRBJ2-7; D is perhaps TRBD2 (5 bases). Deletions cut 1 base from V and 3 bases from J, with 13 bases between. This CDR3 has 15 residues. Germline assignment: CDR1 MGHRA and CDR2 YSYEKL. Here the CDR3 reads CASSQVPTGNYEQYF. The DNA of the CDR3 is TGCGCCAGCAGCCAAGTCCCCACGGGGAACTACGAGCAGTACTTC.

The chain is built from TRBV6-5 and TRBJ2-5, with D hard to call. The CDR3 totals 16 residues. The V gene lost 0 bases and the J gene lost 2 bases, with 13 bases spanning the gap. Germline V lookup: CDR1 MNHEY, CDR2 SVGAGI. CDR3 region: CASSYSTDVLQETQYF. The CDR3 bases are TGTGCCAGCAGTTACTCGACGGACGTCCTGCAAGAGACCCAGTACTTC.

The rearrangement links TRBV29-1 to TRBJ2-3; D might be TRBD2 (5 bases). Germline-derived CDR1 and CDR2 are SQVTM and ANQGSEA. The CDR3 loop spans 12 amino acids. Deletions cut 7 bases from V and 1 base from J, with 9 bases between. CDR3 loop: CSAQAGTDTQYF. The CDR3 DNA reads TGCAGCGCCCAAGCGGGCACAGATACGCAGTATTTT.

In its sample, this clone was seen once. Here the CDR3 DNA reads TGCGCCAGCAGCCAAGGGGGACAGGCCTCCCCTGGGGCCAACGTCCTGACTTTC. Protein product: CASSQGGQASPGANVLTF. This sequence joins TRBV4-1 and TRBJ2-6; 8 bases are a match to TRBD1. V was pared by 1 base and J by 2 bases, with 7 bases of the junction left unmatched. This CDR3 is built from 18 residues. The germline V gene has CDR1 MGHRA and CDR2 YSYEKL.

The chain carries TRBV6-6 and TRBJ2-1; D unclear. Germline CDR1 reads MNHNY; CDR2 reads SVGAGI (reference sequence). The CDR3 loop spans 11 amino acids. With 2 bases removed from V and 10 bases from J, the gap between germline ends came to 6 bases. Here the CDR3 reads CASSYSVEQFF. In DNA form, the CDR3 reads TGTGCCAGCAGTTACAGTGTGGAGCAGTTCTTC.

The chain combines TRBV7-6 with TRBJ2-4; 7 bases match TRBD1. Germline V lookup: CDR1 SGHVS, CDR2 FNYEAQ. The J segment lost 4 bases and the V segment lost 4 bases, leaving 4 bases of the junction unmatched. The CDR3 has 14 amino acids. CDR3 in amino acids: CASSSGTEKNIQYF. CDR3 nucleotide sequence: TGTGCCAGCAGCTCCGGGACAGAGAAAAACATTCAGTACTTC.

The chain carries TRBV20-1 and TRBJ2-3, with unresolved D. This CDR3 is built from 11 residues. The V gene lost 2 bases and the J gene lost 2 bases, with 2 bases spanning the gap. In germline, CDR1 is DFQATT, CDR2 SNEGSKA (reference sequence). The DNA for the CDR3 is TGCAGTGCTAGACTCACAGATACGCAGTATTTT. The encoded protein is CSARLTDTQYF.

The rearrangement links TRBV4-1 to TRBJ2-7; D perhaps matches TRBD1 (5 bases). V lost 0 bases and J 0 bases, leaving 12 bases between the germline ends. Germline loops: CDR1 MGHRA, CDR2 YSYEKL. The CDR3 extends over 16 amino acids. The CDR3 reads CASSQEPDRYSYEQYF. CDR3 DNA: TGCGCCAGCAGCCAAGAACCAGACAGATACTCCTACGAGCAGTACTTC.

The CDR3 bases are TGTGCCAGCAGCTCCAGGGGATGGGGCTATGGCTACACCTTC. Protein product: CASSSRGWGYGYTF. The rearrangement links TRBV13 to TRBJ1-2; D might be TRBD1 (6 bases). Germline loops: CDR1 PRHDT, CDR2 FYEKMQ (reference sequence). This CDR3 is built from 14 residues. Trimming removed 4 bases from V and 4 bases from J, with 13 bases in between. The variable domain in full, completed from reference TRBV13 and TRBJ1-2, reads AAGVIQSPRHLIKEKRETATLKCYPIPRHDTVYWYQQGPGQDPQFLISFYEKMQSDKGSIPDRFSAQQFSDYHSELNMSSLELGDSALYFCASSSRGWGYGYTFGSGTRLTVV.

The rearrangement uses TRBV7-9 and TRBJ2-3; D not certain. CDR3 size: 13 residues. CDR1 is SEHNR, CDR2 FQNEAQ, per germline (reference sequence). Trimming left V 1 base short and J 6 bases short, with 8 bases between. The CDR3 here is CASSLEWPDTQYF. The CDR3 DNA reads as TGTGCCAGCAGCTTAGAGTGGCCGGATACGCAGTATTTT.

The gene calls are TRBV7-9 and TRBJ1-1; tentatively, D is TRBD1 (6 bases). The CDR3 runs to 13 residues. Germline V lookup: CDR1 SEHNR, CDR2 FQNEAQ (reference sequence). V lost 6 bases to trimming and J lost 2 bases, with 10 bases between them. The CDR3 nucleotides are TGTGCCAGCAGTACAGGGTTTAACACTGAAGCTTTCTTT. This translates into CASSTGFNTEAFF.

This chain connects TRBV5-6 to TRBJ2-7, with TRBD2 matching over 12 bases. V gave up 4 bases and J gave up 10 bases; unmatched junction bases: 9. From germline, CDR1 is SGHDT and CDR2 YYEEEE. CDR3 length: 14 residues. The DNA of the CDR3 is TGTGCCAGCAGCGGAACTAGCGGGAGGAGGTACCAGTACTTC. Translation: CASSGTSGRRYQYF.

The chain employs TRBV11-3 and TRBJ2-7; 11 nucleotides agree with TRBD2. The CDR3 has 16 residues. Germline values: CDR1 SGHNT, CDR2 YENEEA. V shed 5 bases and J 2 bases; nucleotides not matched to a gene: 8. CDR3 nucleotides: TGTGCCAGCAGCCCTATGGGACTAGCGGAGGCCTACGAGCAGTACTTC. Residues: CASSPMGLAEAYEQYF.

V and J are TRBV2 and TRBJ2-7, with TRBD2 identical over 11 bases. V gave up 2 bases and J gave up 0 bases; unmatched junction bases: 0. CDR3 length equals 15 residues. Germline loops: CDR1 SNHLY, CDR2 FYNNEI. CDR3 coding DNA: TGTGCCAGCAGTGAAACTAGCGGGAGCTCCTACGAGCAGTACTTC. Translating it yields CASSETSGSSYEQYF.

The chain recombines TRBV27 with TRBJ2-1; D possibly corresponds to TRBD2 (6 bases). Germline V gives CDR1 MNHEY, CDR2 SMNVEV (reference sequence). The CDR3 spans 13 residues. V lost 2 bases to trimming and J lost 7 bases, with 9 bases between them. The CDR3 protein is CASSLGGSNEQFF. As DNA, the CDR3 is TGTGCCAGCAGTTTAGGAGGGTCGAATGAGCAGTTCTTC.

The chain carries TRBV5-6 and TRBJ2-1; TRBD2 agrees at 7 bases. The germline CDR1 and CDR2 sequences are SGHDT and YYEEEE. The CDR3 is 16 residues long. After removal of 1 base from V and 1 base from J, the junction contained 5 bases not matched to a gene. Here the CDR3 reads CASSLLRGGSYNEQFF. CDR3 DNA sequence: TGTGCCAGCAGCTTGCTTCGCGGGGGTTCCTACAATGAGCAGTTCTTC.

V is TRBV28 and J is TRBJ2-3; D gene unclear. This CDR3 is built from 14 residues. The germline V and J ends were trimmed by 3 bases and 0 bases, with 7 bases remaining between them. The germline V gene encodes CDR1 MDHEN and CDR2 SYDVKM. The CDR3 sequence is CASSFSESTDTQYF. The CDR3 bases are TGTGCCAGCAGTTTCTCAGAGAGCACAGATACGCAGTATTTT.

The CDR3 DNA is TGCGCCAGCAGCTATCGGAGTTCTAATGAAAAACTGTTTTTT. It encodes CASSYRSSNEKLFF. This chain uses TRBV4-1 with TRBJ1-4; D call uncertain. Germline loops: CDR1 MGHRA, CDR2 YSYEKL. The CDR3 length is 14 residues. The germline V and J ends were trimmed by 5 bases and 3 bases, with 10 bases remaining between them.

This clone came up once. The chain uses TRBV5-5 and TRBJ1-2; perhaps TRBD1 as D (5 bases). Trimming removed 3 bases from V and 5 bases from J, with 14 bases in between. This CDR3 has 14 residues. Germline V gene data show CDR1 as SGHKS and CDR2 as YYEKEE (reference sequence). The CDR3 nucleotides are TGTGCCAGCAGCTCCCCCAGGGAAGGGTATGGCTACACCTTC. Translated: CASSSPREGYGYTF. The full variable domain, completed using reference TRBV5-5 and TRBJ1-2, is DAGVTQSPTHLIKTRGQQVTLRCSPISGHKSVSWYQQVLGQGPQFIFQYYEKEERGRGNFPDRFSARQFPNYSSELNVNALLLGDSALYLCASSSPREGYGYTFGSGTRLTVV.

About this clone itself: Additional DNA sequences in this sample encode the identical CDR3. V is TRBV7-6 and J is TRBJ2-1; 11 bases are a match to TRBD1. This CDR3 is 14 amino acids long. Germline V gene lookup returns CDR1 SGHVS and CDR2 FNYEAQ. J lost 7 bases, V lost 5 bases, and 4 bases had no gene match. In nucleotides, the CDR3 is TGTGCCAGCAGCCCGGACAGGGGGCTTAATGAGCAGTTCTTC. As protein: CASSPDRGLNEQFF.

The J gene is TRBJ2-7, the V gene TRBV6-5; 8 bases align to TRBD2. Germline values: CDR1 MNHEY, CDR2 SVGAGI. The CDR3 extends over 14 amino acids. The V and J ends lost 6 bases and 2 bases, in that order; junction bases with no gene match: 6. DNA for the CDR3: TGTGCCAGCAGCTTGGGACTAGGCGCCTACGAGCAGTACTTC. It codes for CASSLGLGAYEQYF.

This clone has only a few counts. The rearrangement joins TRBV19 to TRBJ1-5; D remains unclear. Germline V gene sequence: CDR1 LNHDA, CDR2 SQIVND (reference sequence). Between the trimmed V and J ends, which lost 4 bases and 7 bases, there was a span of 5 bases. This CDR3 has 11 amino acids. The CDR3 here is CASSSGQPQHF. CDR3 coding DNA: TGTGCCAGTAGTAGTGGGCAGCCCCAGCATTTT.

This rearrangement joins TRBV19 to TRBJ2-3; 8 nucleotides align to TRBD2. Germline values: CDR1 LNHDA, CDR2 SQIVND (reference sequence). The length of the CDR3 is 16 residues. The V and J ends lost 3 bases and 2 bases, in that order; junction bases with no gene match: 7. CDR3 nucleotides: TGTGCCAGTAGTATTTTAGCGGGATCTAACACAGATACGCAGTATTTT. It codes for CASSILAGSNTDTQYF.

This clone has just one count. The chain uses TRBV2 and TRBJ2-7; D possibly corresponds to TRBD2 (6 bases). This CDR3 has 14 residues. Germline CDR1 and CDR2: SNHLY and FYNNEI. The V end was cut by 4 bases, the J end by 0 bases, with 10 bases between. The DNA of the CDR3 is TGTGCCAGCAGTGGGCGGGACGACTCCTACGAGCAGTACTTC. It codes for CASSGRDDSYEQYF. Drawing the rest from reference TRBV2 and TRBJ2-7, the complete variable domain is EPEVTQTPSHQVTQMGQEVILRCVPISNHLYFYWYRQILGQKVEFLVSFYNNEISEKSEIFDDQFSVERPDGSNFTLKIRSTKLEDSAMYFCASSGRDDSYEQYFGPGTRLTVT.

This clone has more than one count but fewer than ten. The chain is built from TRBV11-2 and TRBJ2-7; tentative D call: TRBD1 (5 bases). CDR1 is SGHAT and CDR2 is FQNNGV in the germline V gene. Trimming took off 4 bases at V and 2 bases at J, with 9 bases between the two ends. The CDR3 covers 13 residues. CDR3 loop: CASSSDSAYEQYF. DNA of the CDR3: TGTGCCAGCAGCTCAGACAGCGCCTACGAGCAGTACTTC. The whole variable domain, remainder taken from reference TRBV11-2 and TRBJ2-7, is EAGVAQSPRYKIIEKRQSVAFWCNPISGHATLYWYQQILGQGPKLLIQFQNNGVVDDSQLPKDRFSAERLKGVDSTLKIQPAKLEDSAVYLCASSSDSAYEQYFGPGTRLTVT.

The rearrangement uses TRBV28 and TRBJ1-1; 7 bases line up with TRBD1. The CDR3 covers 14 residues. The V segment lost 3 bases and the J segment 5 bases; nucleotides outside the gene matches: 6. Germline V gives CDR1 MDHEN, CDR2 SYDVKM. The DNA for the CDR3 is TGTGCCAGCAGTTTTTGGGCAGGGGGGACTGAAGCTTTCTTT. It translates to CASSFWAGGTEAFF.

This clone was counted a single time. V gene TRBV9 combines with J gene TRBJ2-5; D remains unclear. Germline V gene lookup returns CDR1 SGDLS and CDR2 YYNGEE. V lost 0 bases, J lost 3 bases, and 9 bases lay in between. CDR3 length equals 14 residues. The CDR3 DNA reads TGTGCCAGCAGCGTAGAGGTCAGCAAAGAGACCCAGTACTTC. Encoded protein: CASSVEVSKETQYF.